This T cell receptor beta chain was recovered during a study of radiotherapy plus CTLA-4 blockade in lung cancer. Study results and caveats: In blood, tumor-derived TCR clones expanded after radiotherapy plus ipilimumab.

The assay was immunoSEQ multiplex PCR, and TCRdb's table has in-frame clones only and misses some. The top ten hold approximately 32% of the sample, which has more than 10,000 clones, around 84% seen once. To note about this clone: The antigen remains undetermined.

V lost 5 bases, J lost 8 bases, and 16 bases lay in between. This CDR3 is built from 15 residues. CDR1 SEHNR and CDR2 FQNEAQ come from the germline V gene (reference sequence). The V and J genes are TRBV7-9 and TRBJ1-6, with a possible D match to TRBD1 (6 bases). This material consisted of peripheral blood, taken from a patient treated with radiotherapy plus ipilimumab. This receptor was identified in a human donor with non-small cell lung cancer that progressed on radiotherapy plus ipilimumab. The CDR3 nucleotides are TGTGCCAGCAGCGGGGCTAGGGGGGCTTATTCACCCCTCCACTTT. This codes for CASSGARGAYSPLHF.